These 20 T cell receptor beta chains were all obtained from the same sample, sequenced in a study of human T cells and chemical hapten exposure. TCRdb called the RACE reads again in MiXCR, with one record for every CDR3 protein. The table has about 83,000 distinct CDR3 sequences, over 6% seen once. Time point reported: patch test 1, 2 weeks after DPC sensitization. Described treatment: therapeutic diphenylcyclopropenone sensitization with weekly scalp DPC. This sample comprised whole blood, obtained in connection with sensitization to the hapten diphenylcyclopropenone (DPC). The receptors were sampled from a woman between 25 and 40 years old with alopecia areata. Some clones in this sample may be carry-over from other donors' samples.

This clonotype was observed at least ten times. The CDR3 region is CASGPGQGTLYEQYF. The CDR3 coding sequence is TGTGCTAGTGGCCCAGGACAGGGCACCTTGTACGAGCAGTACTTC. The V and J genes are TRBV12-5 and TRBJ2-7; TRBD1 matches 8 bases. CDR1 and CDR2 (germline): LGHNT, FRNRAP. The V and J ends lost 6 bases and 4 bases, in that order; junction bases with no gene match: 11. The length of the CDR3 is 15 residues.

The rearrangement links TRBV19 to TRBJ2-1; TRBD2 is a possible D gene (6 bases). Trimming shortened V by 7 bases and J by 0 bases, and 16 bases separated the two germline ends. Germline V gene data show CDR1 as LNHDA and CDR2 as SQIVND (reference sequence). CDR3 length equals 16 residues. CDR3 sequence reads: CASTRGLSSSYNEQFF. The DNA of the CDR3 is TGTGCCAGTACTCGGGGACTCTCGAGCTCCTACAATGAGCAGTTCTTC.

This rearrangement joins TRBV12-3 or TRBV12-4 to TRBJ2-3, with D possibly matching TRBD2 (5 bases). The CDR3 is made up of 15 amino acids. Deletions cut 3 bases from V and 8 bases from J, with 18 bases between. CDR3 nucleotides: TGTGCCAGCAGTTTCGGGAACTCCTATCTAGGTACGCAGTATTTT. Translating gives CASSFGNSYLGTQYF.

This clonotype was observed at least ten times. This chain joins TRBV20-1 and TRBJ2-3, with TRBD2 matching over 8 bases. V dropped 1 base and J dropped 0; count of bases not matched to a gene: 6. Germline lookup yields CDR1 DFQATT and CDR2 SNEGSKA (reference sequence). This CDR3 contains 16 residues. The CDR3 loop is CSARAGAGGSTDTQYF. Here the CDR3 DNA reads TGCAGTGCTAGAGCGGGCGCGGGGGGCAGCACAGATACGCAGTATTTT.

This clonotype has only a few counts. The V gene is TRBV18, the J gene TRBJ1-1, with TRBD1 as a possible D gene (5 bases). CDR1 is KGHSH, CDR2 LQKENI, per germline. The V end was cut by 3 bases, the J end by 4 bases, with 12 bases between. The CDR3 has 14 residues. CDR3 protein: CASSPETGSTEAFF. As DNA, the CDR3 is TGTGCCAGCTCACCCGAAACAGGTTCCACTGAAGCTTTCTTT.

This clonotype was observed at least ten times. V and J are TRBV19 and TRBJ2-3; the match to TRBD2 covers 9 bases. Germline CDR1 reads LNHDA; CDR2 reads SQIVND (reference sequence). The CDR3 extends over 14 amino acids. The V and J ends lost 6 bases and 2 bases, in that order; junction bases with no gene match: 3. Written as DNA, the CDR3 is TGTGCCAGTAGAAGCGGGGGGACCACAGATACGCAGTATTTT. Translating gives CASRSGGTTDTQYF.

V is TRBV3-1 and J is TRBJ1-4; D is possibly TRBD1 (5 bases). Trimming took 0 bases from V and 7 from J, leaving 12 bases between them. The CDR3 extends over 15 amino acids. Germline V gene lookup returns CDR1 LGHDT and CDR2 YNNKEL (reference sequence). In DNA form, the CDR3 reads TGTGCCAGCAGCCAAGAGGGGGGAAGGGTTGAAAAACTGTTTTTT. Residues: CASSQEGGRVEKLFF.

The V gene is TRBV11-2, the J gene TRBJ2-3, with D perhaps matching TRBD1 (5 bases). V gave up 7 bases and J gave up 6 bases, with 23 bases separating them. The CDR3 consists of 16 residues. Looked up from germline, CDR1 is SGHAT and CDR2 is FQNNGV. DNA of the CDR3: TGTGCCAGCACGAAGACAGTAGCCGCCTCATGGGATACGCAGTATTTT. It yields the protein CASTKTVAASWDTQYF.

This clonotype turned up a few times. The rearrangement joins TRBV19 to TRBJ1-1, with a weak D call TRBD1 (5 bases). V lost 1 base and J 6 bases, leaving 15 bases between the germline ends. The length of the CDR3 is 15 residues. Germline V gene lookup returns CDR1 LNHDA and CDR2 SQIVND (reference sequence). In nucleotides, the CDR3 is TGTGCCAGTAGTATAGGGGGCTCCCAGGACGCTGAAGCTTTCTTT. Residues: CASSIGGSQDAEAFF. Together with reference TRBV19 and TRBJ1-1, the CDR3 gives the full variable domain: DGGITQSPKYLFRKEGQNVTLSCEQNLNHDAMYWYRQDPGQGLRLIYYSQIVNDFQKGDIAEGYSVSREKKESFPLTVTSAQKNPTAFYLCASSIGGSQDAEAFFGQGTRLTVV.

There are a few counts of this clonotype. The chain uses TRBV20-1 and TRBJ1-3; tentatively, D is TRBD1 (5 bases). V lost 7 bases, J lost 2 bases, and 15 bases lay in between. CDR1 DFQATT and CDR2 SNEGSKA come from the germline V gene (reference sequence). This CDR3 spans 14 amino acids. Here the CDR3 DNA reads TGCAGTGGTAGCGTCGGGGGGGCTGGAAACACCATATATTTT. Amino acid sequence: CSGSVGGAGNTIYF.

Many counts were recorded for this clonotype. The CDR3 spells CAWSKLIAKNIQYF. The CDR3, as DNA: TGTGCCTGGAGTAAGCTGATAGCCAAAAACATTCAGTACTTC. The chain employs TRBV30 and TRBJ2-4; the D is unclear. The CDR3 totals 14 residues. Germline values: CDR1 GTSNPN, CDR2 SVGIG (reference sequence). Trimming cost V 2 bases and J 0 bases, with 8 bases left between them. The entire variable domain, with the rest obtained from reference TRBV30 and TRBJ2-4, is as follows: SQTIHQWPATLVQPVGSPLSLECTVEGTSNPNLYWYRQAAGRGLQLLFYSVGIGQISSEVPQNLSASRPQDRQFILSSKKLLLSDSGFYLCAWSKLIAKNIQYFGAGTRLSVL.

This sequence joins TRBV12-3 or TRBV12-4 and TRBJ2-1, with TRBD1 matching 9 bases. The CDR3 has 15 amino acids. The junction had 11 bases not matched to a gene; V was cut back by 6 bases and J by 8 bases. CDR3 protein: CASSQGEDRGYEQFF. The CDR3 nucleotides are TGTGCCAGCAGCCAAGGGGAGGACAGGGGCTATGAGCAGTTCTTC.

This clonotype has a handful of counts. Written as DNA, the CDR3 is TGTGCCAGCAGTGATTTAGCGGGGGACTACAATGAGCAGTTCTTC. Amino acid sequence: CASSDLAGDYNEQFF. This rearrangement joins TRBV2 to TRBJ2-1; 9 bases line up with TRBD2. The V and J ends lost 3 bases and 3 bases, in that order; junction bases with no gene match: 3. The germline CDR1 and CDR2 sequences are SNHLY and FYNNEI. This CDR3 has 15 amino acids.

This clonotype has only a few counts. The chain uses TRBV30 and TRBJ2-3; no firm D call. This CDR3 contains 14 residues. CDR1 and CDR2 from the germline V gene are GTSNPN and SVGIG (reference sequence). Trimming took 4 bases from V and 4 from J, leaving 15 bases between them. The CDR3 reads CAWTRSPVSDTQYF. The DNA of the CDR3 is TGTGCCTGGACCCGGAGCCCCGTTTCAGATACGCAGTATTTT.

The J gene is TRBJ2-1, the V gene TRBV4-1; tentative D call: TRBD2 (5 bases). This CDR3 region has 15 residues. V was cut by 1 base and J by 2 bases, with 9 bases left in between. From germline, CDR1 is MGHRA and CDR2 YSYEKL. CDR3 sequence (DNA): TGCGCCAGCAGCCAAGCACTAGGGCCCTACAATGAGCAGTTCTTC. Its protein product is CASSQALGPYNEQFF.

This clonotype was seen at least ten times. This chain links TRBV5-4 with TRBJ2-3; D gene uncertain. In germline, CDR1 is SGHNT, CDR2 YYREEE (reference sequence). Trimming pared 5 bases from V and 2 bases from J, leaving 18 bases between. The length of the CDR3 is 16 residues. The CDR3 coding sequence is TGTGCCAGCAGGTCCCTCTTTTTCCAAGCCACAGATACGCAGTATTTT. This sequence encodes CASRSLFFQATDTQYF.

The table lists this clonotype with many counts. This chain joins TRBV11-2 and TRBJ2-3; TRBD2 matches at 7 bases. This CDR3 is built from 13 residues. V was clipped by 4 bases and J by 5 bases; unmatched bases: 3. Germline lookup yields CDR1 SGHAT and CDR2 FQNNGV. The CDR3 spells CASSSQRGDTQYF. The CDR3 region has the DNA TGTGCCAGCAGCTCACAGCGGGGAGATACGCAGTATTTT.

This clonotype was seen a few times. The DNA of the CDR3 is TGTGCCAGCAGCTTGTCGGCAGGGAATAGCAATCAGCCCCAGCATTTT. This gives the protein CASSLSAGNSNQPQHF. The rearrangement uses TRBV5-6 and TRBJ1-5, with a tentative D call TRBD1 (5 bases). CDR3 size: 16 residues. V was trimmed by 1 base and J by 0 bases, leaving 11 bases between them. CDR1 SGHDT and CDR2 YYEEEE come from the germline V gene.

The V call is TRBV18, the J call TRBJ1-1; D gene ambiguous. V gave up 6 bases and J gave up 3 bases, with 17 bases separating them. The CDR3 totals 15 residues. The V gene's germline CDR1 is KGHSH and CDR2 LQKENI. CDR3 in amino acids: CASSPSTFMDTEAFF. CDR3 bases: TGTGCCAGCTCCCCTTCTACCTTTATGGACACTGAAGCTTTCTTT.

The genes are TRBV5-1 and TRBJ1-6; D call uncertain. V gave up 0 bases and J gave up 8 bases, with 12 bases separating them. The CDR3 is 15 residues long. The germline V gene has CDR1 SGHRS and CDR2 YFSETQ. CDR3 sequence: CASSLDGDFYSPLHF. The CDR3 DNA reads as TGCGCCAGCAGCTTGGACGGGGATTTCTATTCACCCCTCCACTTT.